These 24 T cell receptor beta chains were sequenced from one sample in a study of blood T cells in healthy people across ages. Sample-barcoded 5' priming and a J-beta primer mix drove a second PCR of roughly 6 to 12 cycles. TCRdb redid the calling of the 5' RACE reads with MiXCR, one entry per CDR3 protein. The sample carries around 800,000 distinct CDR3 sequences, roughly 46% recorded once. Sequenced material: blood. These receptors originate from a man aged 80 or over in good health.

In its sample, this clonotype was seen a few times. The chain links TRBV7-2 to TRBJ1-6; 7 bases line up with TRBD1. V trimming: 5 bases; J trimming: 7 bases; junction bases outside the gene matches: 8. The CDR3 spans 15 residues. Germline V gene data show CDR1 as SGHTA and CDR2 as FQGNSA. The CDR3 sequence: CASSQIQGPNSPLHF. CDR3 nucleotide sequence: TGTGCCAGCAGCCAAATACAGGGGCCCAATTCACCCCTCCACTTT.

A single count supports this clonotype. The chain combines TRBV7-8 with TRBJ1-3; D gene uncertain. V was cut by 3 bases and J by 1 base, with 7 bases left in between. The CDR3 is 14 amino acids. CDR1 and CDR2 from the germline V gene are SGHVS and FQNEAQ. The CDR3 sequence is CASSFSESGNTIYF. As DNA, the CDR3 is TGTGCCAGCAGCTTCTCTGAGTCTGGAAACACCATATATTTT. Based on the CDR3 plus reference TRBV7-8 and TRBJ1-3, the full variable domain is GAGVSQSPRYKVAKRGQDVALRCDPISGHVSLFWYQQALGQGPEFLTYFQNEAQLDKSGLPSDRFFAERPEGSVSTLKIQRTQQEDSAVYLCASSFSESGNTIYFGEGSWLTVV.

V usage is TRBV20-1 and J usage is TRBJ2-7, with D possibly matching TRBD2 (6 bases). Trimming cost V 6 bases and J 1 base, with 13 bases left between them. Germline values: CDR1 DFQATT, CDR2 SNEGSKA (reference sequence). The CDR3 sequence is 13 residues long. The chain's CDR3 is CSATPSGSYEQYF. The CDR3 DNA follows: TGCAGTGCGACCCCGAGCGGGTCCTACGAGCAGTACTTC.

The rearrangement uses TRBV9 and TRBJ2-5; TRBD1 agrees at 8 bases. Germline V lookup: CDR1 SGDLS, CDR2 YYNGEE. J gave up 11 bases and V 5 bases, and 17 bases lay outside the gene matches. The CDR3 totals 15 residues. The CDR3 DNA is TGTGCCAGCAGTGTCCAGGGACAGGCTTTCGCTAAGCAGTACTTC. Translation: CASSVQGQAFAKQYF.

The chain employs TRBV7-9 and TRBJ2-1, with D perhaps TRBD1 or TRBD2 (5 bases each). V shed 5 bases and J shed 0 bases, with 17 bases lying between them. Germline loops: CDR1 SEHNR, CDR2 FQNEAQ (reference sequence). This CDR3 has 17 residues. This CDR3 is CASSPGPGETSYNEQFF. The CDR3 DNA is TGTGCCAGCAGCCCAGGGCCCGGGGAAACCTCCTACAATGAGCAGTTCTTC.

For the CDR3, the DNA is TGTGCCAGCTCACCACCGGGCGGGAGAGCTGTAGATACGCAGTATTTT. This translates into CASSPPGGRAVDTQYF. The gene calls are TRBV18 and TRBJ2-3; 7 nucleotides agree with TRBD2. Germline CDR1 and CDR2: KGHSH and LQKENI. J lost 5 bases, V lost 0 bases, and 8 bases had no gene match. The length of the CDR3 is 16 residues.

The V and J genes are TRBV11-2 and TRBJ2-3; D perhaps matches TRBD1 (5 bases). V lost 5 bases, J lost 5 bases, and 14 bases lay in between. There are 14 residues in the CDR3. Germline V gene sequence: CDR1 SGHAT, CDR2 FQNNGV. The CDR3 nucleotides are TGTGCCAGCAGCCCCCAGACAGTCGGAGATACGCAGTATTTT. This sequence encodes CASSPQTVGDTQYF. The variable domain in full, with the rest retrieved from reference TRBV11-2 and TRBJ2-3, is EAGVAQSPRYKIIEKRQSVAFWCNPISGHATLYWYQQILGQGPKLLIQFQNNGVVDDSQLPKDRFSAERLKGVDSTLKIQPAKLEDSAVYLCASSPQTVGDTQYFGPGTRLTVL.

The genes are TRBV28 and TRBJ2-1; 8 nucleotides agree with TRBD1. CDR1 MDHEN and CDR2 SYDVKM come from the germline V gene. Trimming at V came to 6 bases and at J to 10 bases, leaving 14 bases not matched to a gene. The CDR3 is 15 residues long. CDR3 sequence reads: CASSLSGQALQEQFF. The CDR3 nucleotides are TGTGCCAGCAGCCTATCGGGACAGGCCCTCCAGGAGCAGTTCTTC.

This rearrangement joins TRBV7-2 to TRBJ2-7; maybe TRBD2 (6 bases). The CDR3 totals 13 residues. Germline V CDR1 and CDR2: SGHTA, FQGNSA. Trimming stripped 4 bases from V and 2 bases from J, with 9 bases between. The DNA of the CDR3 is TGTGCCAGCAGCTCACGGAGGGCCTACGAGCAGTACTTC. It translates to CASSSRRAYEQYF.

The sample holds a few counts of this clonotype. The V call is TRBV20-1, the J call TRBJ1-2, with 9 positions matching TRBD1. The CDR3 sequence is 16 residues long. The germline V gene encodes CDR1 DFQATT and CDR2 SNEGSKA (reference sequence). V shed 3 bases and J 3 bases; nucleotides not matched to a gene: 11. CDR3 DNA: TGCAGTGCTAGGGGACAGGGTGAAAGGATGGACTATGGCTACACCTTC. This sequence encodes CSARGQGERMDYGYTF.

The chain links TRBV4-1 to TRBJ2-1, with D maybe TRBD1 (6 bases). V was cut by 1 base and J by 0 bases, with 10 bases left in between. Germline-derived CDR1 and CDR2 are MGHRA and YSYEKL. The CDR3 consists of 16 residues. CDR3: CASSQARGGSYNEQFF. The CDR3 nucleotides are TGCGCCAGCAGCCAAGCTCGAGGGGGCTCCTACAATGAGCAGTTCTTC.

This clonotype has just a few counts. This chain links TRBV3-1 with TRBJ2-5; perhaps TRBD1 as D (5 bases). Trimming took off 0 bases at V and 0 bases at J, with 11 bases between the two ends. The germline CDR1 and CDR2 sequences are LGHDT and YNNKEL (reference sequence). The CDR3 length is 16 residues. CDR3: CASSQDAAGYQETQYF. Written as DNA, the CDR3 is TGTGCCAGCAGCCAAGATGCCGCAGGGTACCAAGAGACCCAGTACTTC.

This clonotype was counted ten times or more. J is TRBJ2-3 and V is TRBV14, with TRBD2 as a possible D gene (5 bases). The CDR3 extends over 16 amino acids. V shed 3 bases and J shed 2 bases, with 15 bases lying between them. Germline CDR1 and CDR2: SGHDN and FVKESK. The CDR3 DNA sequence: TGTGCCAGCAGCCAGGAGCGAGCACTAGACACAGATACGCAGTATTTT. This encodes CASSQERALDTDTQYF.

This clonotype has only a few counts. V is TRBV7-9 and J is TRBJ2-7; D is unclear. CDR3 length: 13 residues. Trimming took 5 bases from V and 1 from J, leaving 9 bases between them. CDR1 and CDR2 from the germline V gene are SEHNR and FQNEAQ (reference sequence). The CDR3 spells CASSLTLSYEQYF. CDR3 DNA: TGTGCCAGCAGCCTTACTTTATCCTACGAGCAGTACTTC.

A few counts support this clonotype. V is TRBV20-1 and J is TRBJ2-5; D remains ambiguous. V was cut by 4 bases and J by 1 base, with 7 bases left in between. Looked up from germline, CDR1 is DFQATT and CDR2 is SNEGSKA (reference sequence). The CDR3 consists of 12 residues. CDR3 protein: CSANGFQETQYF. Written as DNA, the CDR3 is TGCAGTGCTAACGGGTTCCAAGAGACCCAGTACTTC.

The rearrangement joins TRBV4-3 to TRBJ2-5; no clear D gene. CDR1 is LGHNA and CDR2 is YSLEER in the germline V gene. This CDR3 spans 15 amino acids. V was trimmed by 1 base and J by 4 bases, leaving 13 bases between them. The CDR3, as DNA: TGCGCCAGCAGCCAAGTAGGCTACCCCCCAGAGACCCAGTACTTC. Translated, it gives CASSQVGYPPETQYF.

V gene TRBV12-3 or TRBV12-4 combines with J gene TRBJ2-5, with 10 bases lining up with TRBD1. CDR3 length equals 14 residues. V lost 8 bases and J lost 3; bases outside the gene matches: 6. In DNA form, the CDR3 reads TGTGCCAGCTTCGGGACAGGGGACAAAGAGACCCAGTACTTC. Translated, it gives CASFGTGDKETQYF.

CDR3 coding DNA: TGTGCCAGCAGCAAAGCTGGAGTCACAGATACGCAGTATTTT. Translation gives CASSKAGVTDTQYF. The rearrangement links TRBV21-1 to TRBJ2-3. TRBV21-1 is a recognized pseudogene. The length of the CDR3 is 14 residues.

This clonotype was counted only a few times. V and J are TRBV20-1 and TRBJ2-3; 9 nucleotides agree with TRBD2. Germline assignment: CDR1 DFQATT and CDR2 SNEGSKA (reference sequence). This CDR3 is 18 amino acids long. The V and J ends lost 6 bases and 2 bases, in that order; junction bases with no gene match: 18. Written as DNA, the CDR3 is TGCAGTGCCAGAAAAAGGTCTAGCGGGGAGCGATACACAGATACGCAGTATTTT. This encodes CSARKRSSGERYTDTQYF.

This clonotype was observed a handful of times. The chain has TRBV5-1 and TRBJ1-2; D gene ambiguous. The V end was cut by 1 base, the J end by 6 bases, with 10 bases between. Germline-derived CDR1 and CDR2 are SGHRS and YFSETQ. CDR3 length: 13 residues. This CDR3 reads CASSLLSRNGYTF. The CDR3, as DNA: TGCGCCAGCAGCTTGCTCTCTAGGAATGGCTACACCTTC. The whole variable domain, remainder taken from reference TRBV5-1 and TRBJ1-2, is KAGVTQTPRYLIKTRGQQVTLSCSPISGHRSVSWYQQTPGQGLQFLFEYFSETQRNKGNFPGRFSGRQFSNSRSEMNVSTLELGDSALYLCASSLLSRNGYTFGSGTRLTVV.

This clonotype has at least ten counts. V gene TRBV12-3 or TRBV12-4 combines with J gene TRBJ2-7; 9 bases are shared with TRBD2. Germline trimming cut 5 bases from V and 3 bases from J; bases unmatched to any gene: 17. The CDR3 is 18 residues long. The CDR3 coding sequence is TGTGCCAGCAGTCCCCCTCGCAGTAGTAGCGGGAGATACTACGAGCAGTACTTC. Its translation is CASSPPRSSSGRYYEQYF.

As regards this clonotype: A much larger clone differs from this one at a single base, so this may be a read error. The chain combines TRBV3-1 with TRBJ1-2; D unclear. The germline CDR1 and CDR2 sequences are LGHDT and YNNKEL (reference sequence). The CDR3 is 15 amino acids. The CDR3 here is CASSQGSGSNYGHTF. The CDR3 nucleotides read TGTGCCAGCAGCCAAGGAAGCGGGTCGAACTATGGCCACACCTTC.

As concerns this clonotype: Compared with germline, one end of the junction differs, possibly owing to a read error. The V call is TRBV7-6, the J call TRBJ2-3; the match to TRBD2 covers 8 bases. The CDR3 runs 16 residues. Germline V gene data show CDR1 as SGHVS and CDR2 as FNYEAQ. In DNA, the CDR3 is TGTGCCAGCAGCTTACGAGCGGGAGACCCCACAGATGCGCAGTATTTT. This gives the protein CASSLRAGDPTDAQYF. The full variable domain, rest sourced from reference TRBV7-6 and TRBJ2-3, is GAGVSQSPRYKVTKRGQDVALRCDPISGHVSLYWYRQALGQGPEFLTYFNYEAQQDKSGLPNDRFSAERPEGSISTLTIQRTEQRDSAMYRCASSLRAGDPTDAQYFGPGTRLTVL.

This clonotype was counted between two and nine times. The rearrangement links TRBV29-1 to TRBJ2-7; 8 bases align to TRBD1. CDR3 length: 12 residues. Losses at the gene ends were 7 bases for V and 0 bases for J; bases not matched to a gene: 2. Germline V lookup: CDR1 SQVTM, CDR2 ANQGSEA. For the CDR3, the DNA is TGCAGCGGGGGACAGGTCTCCTACGAGCAGTACTTC. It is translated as CSGGQVSYEQYF.